This T cell receptor beta chain was identified in a study of shared clonotypes between healthy human individuals. In the study overall: Donors consisted of two women and three men between 18 and 49. Donors had three CD4 naive, three CD4 memory, two CD8 naive and one CD8 memory plate apiece.

Comments on this clone: The sample contains more than one DNA sequence encoding this CDR3.

Source study methods: Junction-only sequences produced by ImmunoSEQ had no quality scores, so filtering differed. Produced via immunoSEQ multiplex PCR; TCRdb's table is partial and in-frame only. The DNA gave D and trimming, while V, J and clone size come from that table. The sample carries about 1 million clones, around 76% recorded once. This CDR3 contains 13 residues. CDR1 and CDR2 (germline): SGHNT, YYREEE (reference sequence). The ends were cut back, 4 bases at V and 2 bases at J, with 9 bases in the middle. The clonotype originates from a man aged 18-30 years in good health. Sequencing input: memory CD4+ T cells sorted from blood. Subset denoted: CD45RA-negative fraction. The chain recombines TRBV5-4 with TRBJ1-2; no firm D call. The CDR3 sequence is CASSVDGNYGYTF. The CDR3 DNA reads as TGTGCCAGCAGCGTGGACGGAAACTATGGCTACACCTTC.